This passage covers 29 T cell receptor beta chains from one sample sequenced in a study of blood T cells in healthy people across ages. Together with a sample-barcoded 5' primer, a J-beta primer mix was included in a second PCR lasting about 7 to 11 cycles. TCRdb reprocessed the 5' RACE reads via MiXCR and lists one record per CDR3 protein. The sample has hundreds of thousands of distinct CDR3 sequences; about 30% are singletons. The sequencing input was blood. Every receptor here comes from a woman aged 80 or older in good health.

A single count supports this clonotype. A single base separates this from a much larger clone, so it may be a read error. The chain links TRBV24-1 to TRBJ2-5, with D hard to call. The ends were cut back, 3 bases at V and 11 bases at J, with 21 bases in the middle. CDR3 length equals 15 residues. Germline CDR1 and CDR2: KGHDR and SFDVKD. DNA for the CDR3: TGTGCCACCAGTGATCGCGTAGCCGTAAACAATGAGCAGTACTTC. Translation gives CATSDRVAVNNEQYF.

This clonotype was counted between two and nine times. This could be a read error, since a much larger clone is one nucleotide away. The rearrangement links TRBV5-1 to TRBJ2-7; D gene unclear. The CDR3 extends over 13 amino acids. V was pared by 1 base and J by 7 bases, with 12 bases between. The germline gives CDR1 SGHRS, CDR2 YFSETQ. CDR3 protein: CASSLNPSNEQYF. The CDR3 nucleotides are TGCGCCAGCAGCTTGAACCCTTCCAATGAGCAGTACTTC.

This clonotype was recorded many times. The V gene is TRBV9, the J gene TRBJ2-1; possible D gene TRBD1, 6 bases. This CDR3 is 16 amino acids long. Germline V lookup: CDR1 SGDLS, CDR2 YYNGEE. V lost 4 bases and J 0 bases, leaving 14 bases between the germline ends. CDR3 sequence (DNA): TGTGCCAGCAGCCGAGGGGGTCGTAGCTCCTACAATGAGCAGTTCTTC. This gives the protein CASSRGGRSSYNEQFF.

This clonotype came up many times. Germline and junction disagree at one end, which may indicate a read error. The chain combines TRBV5-1 with TRBJ2-7; TRBD2 matches 8 bases. The CDR3 consists of 15 residues. CDR1 is SGHRS, CDR2 YFSETQ, per germline. The CDR3 is CVSSSGTSGSYEQYF. The CDR3 coding sequence is TGCGTCAGCAGTAGCGGAACTAGCGGCTCCTACGAGCAGTACTTC.

A remark on this clonotype: One base away lies a much larger clone, so this may be a sequencing read error. The gene calls are TRBV2 and TRBJ2-1; D gene ambiguous. The J call may be wrong; the DNA end is better matched by TRBJ2-7. Germline loops: CDR1 SNHLY, CDR2 FYNNEI. The CDR3 runs to 15 residues. The CDR3 loop reads CASSEEYSSYNEQYF. CDR3 DNA: TGTGCCAGCAGCGAAGAGTATAGCTCCTACAATGAGCAGTACTTC.

The chain joins TRBV6-2 or TRBV6-3 to TRBJ2-7; maybe TRBD1 (6 bases). Trimming took off 0 bases at V and 3 bases at J, with 9 bases between the two ends. The CDR3 is 14 amino acids. Germline V gives CDR1 MNHEY, CDR2 SVGEGT. The CDR3 loop is CASSYSSGDYEQYF. DNA for the CDR3: TGTGCCAGCAGTTACTCCTCAGGGGACTACGAGCAGTACTTC.

This clonotype came up many times. V gene TRBV6-1 combines with J gene TRBJ2-4; 12 bases map to TRBD1. Germline CDR1 MNHNS, CDR2 SASEGT. The CDR3 has 16 amino acids. V dropped 0 bases and J dropped 7; count of bases not matched to a gene: 4. The CDR3 reads CASSEAGTGGWNIQYF. CDR3 nucleotides: TGTGCCAGCAGTGAAGCCGGGACAGGGGGCTGGAACATTCAGTACTTC.

V gene TRBV2 combines with J gene TRBJ1-2; no clear D gene. CDR3 length: 15 residues. V dropped 7 bases and J dropped 4 bases, with 19 bases sitting between them. Germline lookup yields CDR1 SNHLY and CDR2 FYNNEI. CDR3 sequence reads: CASKAFPTGLYGYTF. Written as DNA, the CDR3 is TGTGCCAGCAAGGCATTCCCGACGGGCCTCTATGGCTACACCTTC.

Of note for this clonotype: This clone may be a read error of a much larger clone one base away. The chain is built from TRBV29-1 and TRBJ2-1; D unresolved. This CDR3 is built from 14 residues. Germline loops: CDR1 SQVTM, CDR2 ANQGSEA. CDR3 amino acids: CSADTSESYNELFF. The DNA of the CDR3 is TGCAGCGCCGATACCTCAGAGTCCTACAATGAGCTGTTCTTC.

This chain connects TRBV9 to TRBJ2-1; TRBD1 matches 10 bases. Gene TRBJ2-7 matches the end of the DNA better, so the J call may be wrong. CDR1 and CDR2 from the germline V gene are SGDLS and YYNGEE. The CDR3 contains 15 residues. DNA of the CDR3: TGTGCCAGCAGCCCCCGGGACAGGGGCGTCTACGAGCAGTACTTC. This encodes CASSPRDRGVYEQYF.

The V and J genes are TRBV20-1 and TRBJ1-1, with 9 bases that match TRBD1. CDR3 length: 18 residues. J lost 6 bases, V lost 0 bases, and 17 bases had no gene match. CDR1 is DFQATT, CDR2 SNEGSKA, per germline (reference sequence). The CDR3 nucleotides are TGCAGTGCTAGAGACACATACAGGGGGCTCGAGTATGTCCCTGAAGCTTTCTTT. Translated, it gives CSARDTYRGLEYVPEAFF.

This clonotype has at least ten counts. The V gene is TRBV7-3, the J gene TRBJ2-3; 10 bases match TRBD1. Germline V gene lookup returns CDR1 SGHTA and CDR2 FQGTGA. This CDR3 has 14 amino acids. The V gene end was trimmed by 5 bases and the J gene end by 8 bases; junction bases not matched to a gene: 7. CDR3 in DNA: TGTGCCAGCAGCACCAGTAGACAGGGGGCTACGCAGTATTTT. Translated: CASSTSRQGATQYF.

This clonotype was counted at least ten times. This chain connects TRBV9 to TRBJ2-6, with D maybe TRBD1 (6 bases). The V gene's germline CDR1 is SGDLS and CDR2 YYNGEE. Between the trimmed V and J ends, which lost 4 bases and 0 bases, there was a span of 11 bases. The CDR3 loop spans 16 amino acids. The CDR3, as DNA: TGTGCCAGCAGCACGGGACACCTCTCTGGGGCCAACGTCCTGACTTTC. It encodes CASSTGHLSGANVLTF.

This clonotype showed up many times. The gene calls are TRBV20-1 and TRBJ1-4; D might be TRBD1 (6 bases). This CDR3 region has 15 residues. Germline V lookup: CDR1 DFQATT, CDR2 SNEGSKA (reference sequence). Trimming cost V 0 bases and J 8 bases, with 16 bases left between them. CDR3 sequence (DNA): TGCAGTGCTAGAGAGGCAGGGGAGGGTCGGGAAAAACTGTTTTTT. It codes for CSAREAGEGREKLFF.

The chain links TRBV6-5 to TRBJ1-1, with unresolved D. Trimming pared 5 bases from V and 6 bases from J, leaving 7 bases between. CDR1 MNHEY and CDR2 SVGAGI come from the germline V gene. The CDR3 consists of 11 residues. In nucleotides, the CDR3 is TGTGCCAGCAGTACGGGGTCTGAAGCTTTCTTT. Protein: CASSTGSEAFF.

The sample holds many counts of this clonotype. CDR3: CSAKREGSGGAGDTQYF. In DNA, the CDR3 is TGCAGTGCCAAAAGAGAAGGTAGCGGGGGGGCAGGAGATACGCAGTATTTT. This chain joins TRBV20-1 and TRBJ2-3; 11 nucleotides agree with TRBD2. V lost 6 bases, J lost 5 bases, and 16 bases stayed unmatched. The germline gives CDR1 DFQATT, CDR2 SNEGSKA (reference sequence). The CDR3 length is 17 residues.

This clonotype was recorded a few times. The CDR3 loop is CASSRTGGAANEKLFF. Written as DNA, the CDR3 is TGCGCCAGCAGCAGGACAGGGGGCGCAGCTAATGAAAAACTGTTTTTT. The chain uses TRBV5-1 and TRBJ1-4; 11 positions match TRBD1. CDR1 SGHRS and CDR2 YFSETQ come from the germline V gene. The junction had 5 bases not matched to a gene; V was cut back by 4 bases and J by 3 bases. The CDR3 spans 16 residues.

J is TRBJ2-4 and V is TRBV6-1; 8 bases are a match to TRBD2. V dropped 6 bases and J dropped 0; count of bases not matched to a gene: 7. The CDR3 spans 16 residues. Germline values: CDR1 MNHNS, CDR2 SASEGT. The CDR3 bases are TGTGCCAGCAGGGACAGCGGGGGCTTAGCCAAAAACATTCAGTACTTC. Protein product: CASRDSGGLAKNIQYF.

This clonotype turned up a few times. This clone may be a read error of a much larger clone one base away. The V and J genes are TRBV6-6 and TRBJ2-7; 8 bases fit TRBD1. CDR3 size: 15 residues. Germline CDR1 is MNHNY and CDR2 is SVGAGI (reference sequence). As DNA, the CDR3 is TGTGCCAGCAAAACAGGACAGGGATACCCCTACGAGCGGTACTTC. Its protein is CASKTGQGYPYERYF.

Only one count was recorded for this clonotype. CDR3 amino acids: CSVTSGGVAKNIQYF. The CDR3 coding sequence is TGCAGCGTGACTAGCGGGGGGGTAGCCAAAAACATTCAGTACTTC. This chain joins TRBV29-1 and TRBJ2-4, with TRBD2 identical over 14 bases. V lost 6 bases and J lost 0; bases outside the gene matches: 1. This CDR3 is 15 amino acids long. In germline, CDR1 is SQVTM, CDR2 ANQGSEA.

V is TRBV10-3 and J is TRBJ1-4; 9 nucleotides agree with TRBD1. After removal of 0 bases from V and 8 bases from J, the junction contained 4 bases not matched to a gene. The CDR3 loop spans 15 amino acids. Germline V gives CDR1 ENHRY, CDR2 SYGVKD. CDR3 amino acids: CAISESGQGKEKLFF. The CDR3 coding sequence is TGTGCCATCAGTGAGTCAGGACAGGGGAAGGAAAAACTGTTTTTT.

This clonotype was detected ten times or more. The V gene is TRBV10-3, the J gene TRBJ1-3, with a tentative D call TRBD1 (5 bases). Trimming shortened V by 6 bases and J by 0 bases, and 6 bases separated the two germline ends. CDR1 ENHRY and CDR2 SYGVKD come from the germline V gene. The CDR3 consists of 13 residues. CDR3 DNA: TGTGCCATCAGGGACACCTCTGGAAACACCATATATTTT. Translated: CAIRDTSGNTIYF.

Only one count was recorded for this clonotype. The rearrangement links TRBV29-1 to TRBJ2-1, with D perhaps assigned TRBD1 or TRBD2 (6 bases each). Germline lookup yields CDR1 SQVTM and CDR2 ANQGSEA. Trimming shortened V by 7 bases and J by 6 bases, and 10 bases separated the two germline ends. The CDR3 length is 11 residues. This CDR3 reads CSAEGGNEQFF. The CDR3 nucleotides are TGCAGCGCCGAGGGGGGCAATGAGCAGTTCTTC.

The table lists this clonotype with many counts. The chain couples TRBV4-2 to TRBJ2-1; TRBD1 agrees at 7 bases. Germline loops: CDR1 LGHNA, CDR2 YNFKEQ. The trim removed 3 bases at V and 7 bases at J, leaving 12 bases unmatched. The CDR3 totals 16 residues. The CDR3: CASSQVGQRSGNEQFF. CDR3 nucleotides: TGTGCCAGCAGCCAGGTGGGACAGCGGTCGGGAAATGAGCAGTTCTTC.

This clonotype was seen only a few times. This chain joins TRBV7-2 and TRBJ1-6, with D possibly being TRBD1 (5 bases). CDR3 length: 15 residues. Trimming took 0 bases from V and 7 from J, leaving 10 bases between them. Germline CDR1 is SGHTA and CDR2 is FQGNSA. The CDR3 DNA reads as TGTGCCAGCAGCTTAGCGAGAGGGGTGAATTCACCCCTCCACTTT. Protein sequence: CASSLARGVNSPLHF.

As concerns this clonotype: Mismatch with germline at one junction end may stem from a read error. V and J are TRBV11-2 and TRBJ2-3; maybe TRBD2 (6 bases). Germline V gives CDR1 SGHAT, CDR2 FQNNGV. This CDR3 has 15 amino acids. CDR3 in DNA: TGTGCCAGCAGCTTAGCGCGGGGAAGCACAGGTACGCAGTATTTT. Translation gives CASSLARGSTGTQYF.

CDR3 residues: CASSPRQGITYEQYF. The CDR3 nucleotides are TGTGCCAGCAGCCCAAGACAGGGAATTACCTACGAGCAGTACTTC. This rearrangement joins TRBV7-8 to TRBJ2-7; 7 nucleotides agree with TRBD1. The CDR3 runs to 15 residues. Trimming removed 5 bases from V and 2 bases from J; junction bases left unmatched: 9. Looked up from germline, CDR1 is SGHVS and CDR2 is FQNEAQ.

The V call is TRBV12-3 or TRBV12-4, the J call TRBJ2-4; 11 positions match TRBD2. The CDR3 covers 12 residues. With 5 bases clipped from V and 13 bases from J, the junction kept 4 bases outside the gene matches. CDR3 loop: CASSTPSGRQYF. The CDR3 bases are TGTGCCAGCAGTACCCCTAGCGGGAGGCAGTACTTC.

This clonotype was found a few times. The V and J genes are TRBV20-1 and TRBJ1-6; D is unclear. Germline CDR1 reads DFQATT; CDR2 reads SNEGSKA (reference sequence). V lost 2 bases and J lost 0, with 8 bases in between. The CDR3 is made up of 15 amino acids. The CDR3 sequence is CSARQASSYNSPLHF. The CDR3 nucleotides read TGCAGTGCTAGACAGGCCAGCTCCTATAATTCACCCCTCCACTTT.